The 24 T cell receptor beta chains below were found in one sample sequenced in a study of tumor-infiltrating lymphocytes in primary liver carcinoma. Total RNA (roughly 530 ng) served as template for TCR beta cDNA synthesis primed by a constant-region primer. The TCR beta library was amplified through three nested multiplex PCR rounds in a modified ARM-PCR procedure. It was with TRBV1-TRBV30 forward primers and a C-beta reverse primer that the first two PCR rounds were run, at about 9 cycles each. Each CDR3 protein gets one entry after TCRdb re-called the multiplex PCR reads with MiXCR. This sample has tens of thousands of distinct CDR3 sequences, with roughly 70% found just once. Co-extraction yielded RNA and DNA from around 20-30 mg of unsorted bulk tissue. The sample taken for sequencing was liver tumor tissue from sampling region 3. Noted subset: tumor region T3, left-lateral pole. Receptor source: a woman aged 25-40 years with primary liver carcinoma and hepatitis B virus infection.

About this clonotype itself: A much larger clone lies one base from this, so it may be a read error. The CDR3 DNA is TGTGCCAGCAGTTACTCGGGGGTTGGAGGCTACAACTTC. This codes for CASSYSGVGGYNF. The J gene is TRBJ1-2, the V gene TRBV6-5, with a possible D match to TRBD1 (5 bases). The CDR3 runs 13 residues. Per germline, CDR1 MNHEY and CDR2 SVGAGI.

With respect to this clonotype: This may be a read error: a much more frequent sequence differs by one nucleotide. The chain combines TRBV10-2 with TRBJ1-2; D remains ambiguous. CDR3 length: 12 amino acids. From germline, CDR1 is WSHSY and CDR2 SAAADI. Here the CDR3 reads CASTQNNYDYTF. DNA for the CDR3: TGCGCCAGCACCCAAAATAACTATGACTACACCTTC.

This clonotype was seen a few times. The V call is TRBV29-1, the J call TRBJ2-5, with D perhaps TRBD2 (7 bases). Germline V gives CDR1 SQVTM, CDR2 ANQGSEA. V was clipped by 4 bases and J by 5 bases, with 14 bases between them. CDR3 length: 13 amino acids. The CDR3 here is CSVGGGAAETQYF. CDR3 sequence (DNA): TGCAGCGTTGGTGGGGGGGCCGCTGAGACCCAGTACTTC.

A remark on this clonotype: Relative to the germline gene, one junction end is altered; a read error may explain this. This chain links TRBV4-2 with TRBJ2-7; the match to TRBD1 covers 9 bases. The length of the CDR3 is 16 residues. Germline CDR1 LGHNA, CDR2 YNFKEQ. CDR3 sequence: CASIASGDRGTYGQYF. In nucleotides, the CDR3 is TGTGCCAGCATCGCATCCGGAGACAGGGGGACCTACGGGCAGTACTTC.

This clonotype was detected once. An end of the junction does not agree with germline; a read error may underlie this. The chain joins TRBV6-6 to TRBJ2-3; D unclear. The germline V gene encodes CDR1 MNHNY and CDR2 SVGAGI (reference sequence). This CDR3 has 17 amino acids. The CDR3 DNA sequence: TGTGCCAGCAGTTACCAGACCGGATCTCGAGGTACAGATACGCATTATTTT. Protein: CASSYQTGSRGTDTHYF.

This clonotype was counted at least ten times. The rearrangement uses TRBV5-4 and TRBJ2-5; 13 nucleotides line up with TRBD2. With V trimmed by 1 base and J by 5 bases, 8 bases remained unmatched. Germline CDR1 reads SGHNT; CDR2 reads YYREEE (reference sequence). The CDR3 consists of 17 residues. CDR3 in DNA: TGTGCCAGCAGCTTGACAAGGACTAGCGGGAGCATCGAGACCCAGTACTTC. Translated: CASSLTRTSGSIETQYF.

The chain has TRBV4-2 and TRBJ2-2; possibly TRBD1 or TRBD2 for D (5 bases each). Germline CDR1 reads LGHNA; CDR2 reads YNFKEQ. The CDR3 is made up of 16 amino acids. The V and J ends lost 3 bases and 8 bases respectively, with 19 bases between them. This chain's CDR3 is CASSQIGTRELGELFF. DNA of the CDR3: TGTGCCAGCAGCCAGATCGGGACCAGGGAACTTGGGGAGCTGTTTTTT.

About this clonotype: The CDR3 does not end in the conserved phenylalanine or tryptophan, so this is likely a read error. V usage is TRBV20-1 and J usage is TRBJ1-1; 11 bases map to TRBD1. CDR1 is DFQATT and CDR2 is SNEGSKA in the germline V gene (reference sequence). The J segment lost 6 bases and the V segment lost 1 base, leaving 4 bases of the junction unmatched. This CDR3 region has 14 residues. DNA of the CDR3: TGCAGTGCTAGAGGGACAGGGGGCGATTCTGAAGCTTTCATT. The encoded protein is CSARGTGGDSEAFI.

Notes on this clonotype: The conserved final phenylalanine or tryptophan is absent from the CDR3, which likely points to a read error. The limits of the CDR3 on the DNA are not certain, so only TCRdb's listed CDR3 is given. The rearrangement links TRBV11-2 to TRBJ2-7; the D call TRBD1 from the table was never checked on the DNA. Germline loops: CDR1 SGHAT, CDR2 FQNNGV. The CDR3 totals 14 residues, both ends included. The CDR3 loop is CASSLVGGLGEPYL.

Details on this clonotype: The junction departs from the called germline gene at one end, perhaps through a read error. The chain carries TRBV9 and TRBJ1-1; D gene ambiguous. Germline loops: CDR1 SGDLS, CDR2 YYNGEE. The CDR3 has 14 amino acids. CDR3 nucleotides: TGTGCCAGCAGCGTATCCCACTCGGGCACTGAGGCTTTCTTT. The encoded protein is CASSVSHSGTEAFF.

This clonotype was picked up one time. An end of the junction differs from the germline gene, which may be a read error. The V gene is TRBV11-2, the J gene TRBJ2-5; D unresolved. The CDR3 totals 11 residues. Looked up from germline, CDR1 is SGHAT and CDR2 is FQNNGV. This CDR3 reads CASSQSEILYF. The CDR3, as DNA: TGTGCTAGCAGCCAGAGCGAGATCCTGTACTTC.

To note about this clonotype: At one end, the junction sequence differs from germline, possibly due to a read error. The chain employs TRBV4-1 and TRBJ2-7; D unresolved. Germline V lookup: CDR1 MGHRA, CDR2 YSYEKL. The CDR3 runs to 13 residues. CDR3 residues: CASSQFGPYGQYF. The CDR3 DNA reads TGCGCCAGCAGCCAATTTGGCCCCTACGGGCAGTACTTC.

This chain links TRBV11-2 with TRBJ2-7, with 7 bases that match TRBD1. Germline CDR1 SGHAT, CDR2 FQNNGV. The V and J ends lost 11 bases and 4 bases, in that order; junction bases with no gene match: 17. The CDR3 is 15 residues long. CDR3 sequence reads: CAGSPRQGPNYEQYF. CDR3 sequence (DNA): TGTGCCGGTAGCCCCCGACAGGGTCCCAATTACGAGCAGTACTTC.

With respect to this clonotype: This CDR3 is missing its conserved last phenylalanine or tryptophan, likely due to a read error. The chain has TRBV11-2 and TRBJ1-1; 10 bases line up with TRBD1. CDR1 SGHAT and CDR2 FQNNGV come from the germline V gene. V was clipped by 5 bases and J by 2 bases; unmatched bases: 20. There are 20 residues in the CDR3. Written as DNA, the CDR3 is TGTGCCAGCAGCGCTCGGGACAGGGGACGCAAGACGTGGAGTAACACTGAAGCTTTCGTT. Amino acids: CASSARDRGRKTWSNTEAFV.

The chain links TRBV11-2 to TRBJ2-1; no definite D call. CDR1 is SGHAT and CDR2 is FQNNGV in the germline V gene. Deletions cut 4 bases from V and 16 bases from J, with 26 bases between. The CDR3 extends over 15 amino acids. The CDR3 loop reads CASSSRTDSYNEKFF. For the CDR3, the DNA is TGTGCCAGCAGCTCACGCACAGACTCCTACAATGAGAAATTCTTC. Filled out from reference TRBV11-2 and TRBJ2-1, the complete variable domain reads EAGVAQSPRYKIIEKRQSVAFWCNPISGHATLYWYQQILGQGPKLLIQFQNNGVVDDSQLPKDRFSAERLKGVDSTLKIQPAKLEDSAVYLCASSSRTDSYNEKFFGPGTRLTVL.

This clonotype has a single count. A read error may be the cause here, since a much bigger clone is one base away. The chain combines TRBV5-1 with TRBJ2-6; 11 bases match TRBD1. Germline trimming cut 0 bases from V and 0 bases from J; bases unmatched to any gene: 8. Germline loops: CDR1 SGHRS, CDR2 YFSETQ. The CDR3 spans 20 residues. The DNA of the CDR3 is TGCGCCAGCAGCTTGGGGACAGGGGGCGGTTCGGCCTCTGGGGCCAACGTCCTGACTTTC. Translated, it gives CASSLGTGGGSASGANVLTF.

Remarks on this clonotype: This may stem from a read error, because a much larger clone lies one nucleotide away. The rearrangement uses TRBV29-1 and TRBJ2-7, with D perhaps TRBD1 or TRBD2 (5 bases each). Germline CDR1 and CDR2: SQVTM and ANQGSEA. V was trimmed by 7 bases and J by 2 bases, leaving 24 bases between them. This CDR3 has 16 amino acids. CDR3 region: CSAMTSGTVTPYEQYF. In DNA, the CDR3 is TGCAGCGCCATGACATCTGGGACCGTCACTCCCTACGAGCAGTACTTC.

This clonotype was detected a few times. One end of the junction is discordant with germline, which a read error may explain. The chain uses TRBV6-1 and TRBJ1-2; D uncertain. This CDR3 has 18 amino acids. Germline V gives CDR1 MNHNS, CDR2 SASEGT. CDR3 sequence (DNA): TGTGCAAGCAGTGAGCGATTCCTGGTCCTTACATCTAACTATGGCTACACCTTC. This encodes CASSERFLVLTSNYGYTF.

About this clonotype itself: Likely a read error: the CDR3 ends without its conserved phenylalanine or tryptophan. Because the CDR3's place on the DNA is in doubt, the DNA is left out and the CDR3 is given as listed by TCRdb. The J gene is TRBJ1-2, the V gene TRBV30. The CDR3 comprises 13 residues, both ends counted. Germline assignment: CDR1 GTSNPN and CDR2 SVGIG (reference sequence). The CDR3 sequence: CAWSVDRGSGYTL.

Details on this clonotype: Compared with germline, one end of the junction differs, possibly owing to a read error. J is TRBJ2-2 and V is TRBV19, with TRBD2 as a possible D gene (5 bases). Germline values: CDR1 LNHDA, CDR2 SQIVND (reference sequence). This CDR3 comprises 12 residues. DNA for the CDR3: TGTGCTAGTAGTATTTGGACCGGGGAGATGTTTTTT. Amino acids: CASSIWTGEMFF.

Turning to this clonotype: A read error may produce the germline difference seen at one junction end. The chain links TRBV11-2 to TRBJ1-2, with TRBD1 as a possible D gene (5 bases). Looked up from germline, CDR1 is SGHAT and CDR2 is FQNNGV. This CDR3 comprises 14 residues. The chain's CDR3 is CVSSPGGTVVGYTF. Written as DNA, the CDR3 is TGTGTCAGCAGCCCCGGGGGTACAGTCGTCGGTTACACCTTC.

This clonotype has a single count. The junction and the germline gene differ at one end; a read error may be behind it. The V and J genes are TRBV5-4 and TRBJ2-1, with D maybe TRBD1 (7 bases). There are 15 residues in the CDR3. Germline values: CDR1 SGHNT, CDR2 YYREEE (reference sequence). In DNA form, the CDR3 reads TGTGTCAGCAGCTTGGAGGGGGCTAAGTGGAATGAGCAGCTCTTC. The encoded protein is CVSSLEGAKWNEQLF.

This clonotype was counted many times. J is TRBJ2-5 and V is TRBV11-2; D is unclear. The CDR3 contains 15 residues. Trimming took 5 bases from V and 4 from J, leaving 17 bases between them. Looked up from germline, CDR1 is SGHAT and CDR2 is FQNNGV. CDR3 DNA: TGTGCCAGCAGCCCCGTCGGGCTAGTCCCAGAGACCCAGTACTTC. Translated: CASSPVGLVPETQYF.

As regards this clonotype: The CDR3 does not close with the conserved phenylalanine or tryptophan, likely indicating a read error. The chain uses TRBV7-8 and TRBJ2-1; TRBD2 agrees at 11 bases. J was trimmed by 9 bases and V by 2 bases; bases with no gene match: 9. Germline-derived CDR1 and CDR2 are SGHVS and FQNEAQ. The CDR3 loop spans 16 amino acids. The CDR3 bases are TGTGCCAGCAGCTTAATTCCGGGACTAGCGGACAGTGAGCAGTTCTTA. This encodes CASSLIPGLADSEQFL.